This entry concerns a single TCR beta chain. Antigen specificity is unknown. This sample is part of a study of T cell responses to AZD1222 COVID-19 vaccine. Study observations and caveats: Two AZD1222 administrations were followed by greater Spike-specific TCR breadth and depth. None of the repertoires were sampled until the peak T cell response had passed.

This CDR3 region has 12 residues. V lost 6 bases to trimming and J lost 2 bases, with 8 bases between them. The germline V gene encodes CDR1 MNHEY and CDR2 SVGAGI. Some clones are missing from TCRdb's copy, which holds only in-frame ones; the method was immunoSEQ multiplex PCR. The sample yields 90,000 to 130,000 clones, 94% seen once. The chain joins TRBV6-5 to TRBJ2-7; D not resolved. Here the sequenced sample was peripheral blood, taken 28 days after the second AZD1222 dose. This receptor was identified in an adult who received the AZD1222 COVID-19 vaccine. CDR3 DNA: TGTGCCAGCAGCTCTTTTCCCTACGAGCAGTACTTC. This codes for CASSSFPYEQYF.